This T cell receptor (beta chain) was documented in a study of T cells in Graves' hyperthyroidism and ophthalmopathy. Whole-study context: Specimen type is peripheral blood, collected at initial diagnosis prior to any treatment. Study results and limitations: Most thyroid clonotypes expanded above 0.001 were also detected in blood. Ophthalmopathy got predicted by the model a median approximately 6.3 months before its onset.

The CDR3 extends over 15 amino acids. V shed 6 bases and J shed 5 bases, with 20 bases lying between them. Germline lookup yields CDR1 MNHNS and CDR2 SASEGT. This clonotype was counted a few times. Its antigen is not known. Amplification yielded TCR beta CDR3 regions, with RNA transcripts as the source. The TCR CDR3 was amplified in a first-round RT-PCR using the HTBI primer set. Via MiXCR, TCRdb re-called the multiplex PCR reads, giving one row per CDR3 protein. The sample contains around 520,000 distinct CDR3 sequences, approximately 25% of which appear only once. This sequence was found in a woman in her twenties or thirties with Graves' ophthalmopathy. The chain recombines TRBV6-1 with TRBJ2-7; no clear D. Sequences were obtained from blood. The CDR3 here is CASRDLSKRFDEQYF. CDR3 coding DNA: TGTGCCAGCAGGGACCTTAGCAAGCGTTTCGACGAGCAGTACTTC.